The rows below give T cell receptor beta chains drawn from one sample of a study of cytomegalovirus exposure and HLA in healthy donors. Assay: immunoSEQ multiplex PCR; the TCRdb copy retains only in-frame clones and omits some. The profile shows more than 85,000 clones, around nine tenths of them singletons. The sequenced sample was PBMCs. The receptors here all came from a woman under 30 in good health and CMV-seronegative. The CDR3 runs from the conserved cysteine through the conserved F or W. A D gene is named only where the DNA matches it firmly. A clone size is listed for some rows: how often the clone was seen (once, few, many), or a class if it is expanded.

clone size: -
J gene: TRBJ2-3
D gene: TRBD1
V gene: TRBV27
CDR3 DNA: TGTGCCAGCAGTTTATTGGGACAGGGGGCGGATACGCAGTATTTT
CDR3 protein: CASSLLGQGADTQYF

clone size: -
J gene: TRBJ2-7
D gene: TRBD2
V gene: TRBV4-3
CDR3 DNA: TGCGCCAGCAGCCAAGTGGTTGGGAGGGACTACGAGCAGTACTTC
CDR3 protein: CASSQVVGRDYEQYF

clone size: -
J gene: TRBJ2-3
D gene: -
V gene: TRBV21-1
CDR3 DNA: TGTGCCGGCTCGACTAGCGGGGGAGAGGACGCAGATACGCAGTATTTT
CDR3 protein: CAGSTSGGEDADTQYF

clone size: -
J gene: TRBJ2-1
D gene: TRBD2
V gene: TRBV28
CDR3 DNA: TGTGCCAGCAGCCGGGGACTAGCGGGAGATTATGAGCAGTTCTTC
CDR3 protein: CASSRGLAGDYEQFF

clone size: -
J gene: TRBJ1-1
D gene: -
V gene: TRBV4-3
CDR3 DNA: TGCGCCAGCAGCCAGGGGGGGAACACTGAAGCTTTCTTT
CDR3 protein: CASSQGGNTEAFF

clone size: -
J gene: TRBJ1-1
D gene: -
V gene: TRBV18
CDR3 DNA: TGTGCCAGCTCACCTTCAGAGAACACTGAAGCTTTCTTT
CDR3 protein: CASSPSENTEAFF

clone size: -
J gene: TRBJ2-2
D gene: -
V gene: TRBV28
CDR3 DNA: TGTGCCAGCATATCGTTAAGGGGTCAAGCGAACACCGGGGAGCTGTTTTTT
CDR3 protein: CASISLRGQANTGELFF

clone size: -
J gene: TRBJ2-3
D gene: -
V gene: TRBV4-3
CDR3 DNA: TGCGCCAGCAGCCAAGAGAGATACACAGATACGCAGTATTTT
CDR3 protein: CASSQERYTDTQYF

clone size: few
J gene: TRBJ2-1
D gene: TRBD2
V gene: TRBV28
CDR3 DNA: TGTGCCAGCAGTTCTAGCGGGGAAGCCTACAATGAGCAGTTCTTC
CDR3 protein: CASSSSGEAYNEQFF

clone size: -
J gene: TRBJ1-2
D gene: TRBD1
V gene: TRBV7-9
CDR3 DNA: TGTGCCACCGAAATCGACAGGGGAGATGGCTACACCTTC
CDR3 protein: CATEIDRGDGYTF

clone size: -
J gene: TRBJ2-5
D gene: TRBD1
V gene: TRBV6-5
CDR3 DNA: TGTGCCAGCAGTCTCAGGGGGCTGGAGACCCAGTACTTC
CDR3 protein: CASSLRGLETQYF

clone size: -
J gene: TRBJ1-3
D gene: -
V gene: TRBV9
CDR3 DNA: TGTGCCAGCAGCTTATATGGAAACACCATATATTTT
CDR3 protein: CASSLYGNTIYF

clone size: -
J gene: TRBJ1-6
D gene: TRBD1
V gene: TRBV7-2
CDR3 DNA: TGTGCCAGCAGCCCTCAAACAGGGGCAAGCTCCTATAATTCACCCCTCCACTTT
CDR3 protein: CASSPQTGASSYNSPLHF

clone size: -
J gene: TRBJ1-1
D gene: TRBD1
V gene: TRBV7-6
CDR3 DNA: TGTGCCAGCAGCCTACTGACGGGACAGGGCGAGTCTGAAGCTTTCTTT
CDR3 protein: CASSLLTGQGESEAFF

clone size: -
J gene: TRBJ2-7
D gene: -
V gene: TRBV5-6
CDR3 DNA: TGTGCCAGCAGCTTGGGGTCCGGGACTCCTAAAAGGTTC
CDR3 protein: CASSLGSGTPKRF

clone size: once
J gene: TRBJ1-3
D gene: -
V gene: TRBV7-9
CDR3 DNA: TGTGCCAGCAGCTTACCCGGTTACACCATATATTTT
CDR3 protein: CASSLPGYTIYF

clone size: -
J gene: TRBJ2-3
D gene: TRBD1
V gene: TRBV6-5
CDR3 DNA: TGTGCCAGCAGTTTTCTGACAGGGGCCAGCACAGATACGCAGTATTTT
CDR3 protein: CASSFLTGASTDTQYF

clone size: -
J gene: TRBJ1-5
D gene: -
V gene: TRBV6-5
CDR3 DNA: TGTGCCAGCAGTTCTCAGGAGGGTCAGCCCCAGCATTTT
CDR3 protein: CASSSQEGQPQHF

clone size: few
J gene: TRBJ2-7
D gene: TRBD2
V gene: TRBV5-8
CDR3 DNA: TGTGCCAGCAGCTGGCGACTAGCGGCTTCCTACGAGCAGTACTTC
CDR3 protein: CASSWRLAASYEQYF

clone size: -
J gene: TRBJ2-2
D gene: -
V gene: TRBV30
CDR3 DNA: TGTGCCTGTCCTAAACCCAACACCGGGGAGCTGTTTTTT
CDR3 protein: CACPKPNTGELFF

clone size: -
J gene: TRBJ2-3
D gene: -
V gene: TRBV9
CDR3 DNA: TGTGCCAGCAGCGTAGCTCCCTCCGGGGGCACAGATACGCAGTATTTT
CDR3 protein: CASSVAPSGGTDTQYF

clone size: -
J gene: TRBJ2-5
D gene: -
V gene: TRBV7-9
CDR3 DNA: TGTGCCAGCTCTCCCCAGGGATCCCTAGAGACCCAGTACTTC
CDR3 protein: CASSPQGSLETQYF

clone size: once
J gene: TRBJ1-5
D gene: -
V gene: TRBV19
CDR3 DNA: TGTGCCAGTAGTGTGGGGTGGGGCAGCAATCAGCCCCAGCATTTT
CDR3 protein: CASSVGWGSNQPQHF

clone size: -
J gene: TRBJ1-1
D gene: TRBD1
V gene: TRBV28
CDR3 DNA: TGTGCCAGCAGTTTAATACGGACAGGGAACACTGAAGCTTTCTTT
CDR3 protein: CASSLIRTGNTEAFF

clone size: -
J gene: TRBJ1-4
D gene: -
V gene: TRBV30
CDR3 DNA: TGTGCCTGGAGTTTCAGGGTTAGCCTTGGGAATGAAAAACTGTTTTTT
CDR3 protein: CAWSFRVSLGNEKLFF

clone size: -
J gene: TRBJ2-7
D gene: -
V gene: TRBV13
CDR3 DNA: TGTGCCAGCAAGCTTAATGGCGGCTCCTACGAGCAGTACTTC
CDR3 protein: CASKLNGGSYEQYF

clone size: -
J gene: TRBJ2-7
D gene: TRBD2
V gene: TRBV5-8
CDR3 DNA: TGTGCCAGCAGCTTGAGGGCTCCGGGCAGCCAACGGGACTACCCCTACGAGCAGTACTTC
CDR3 protein: CASSLRAPGSQRDYPYEQYF

clone size: -
J gene: TRBJ1-1
D gene: TRBD1
V gene: TRBV27
CDR3 DNA: TGTGCCAGCGGCCTATACAGGGGCATGAACACTGAAGCTTTCTTT
CDR3 protein: CASGLYRGMNTEAFF

clone size: -
J gene: TRBJ1-4
D gene: TRBD1
V gene: TRBV11-2
CDR3 DNA: TGTGCCAGCAGCTTAGACGGGACAGGGGGGGGTGGTGAAAAACTGTTTTTT
CDR3 protein: CASSLDGTGGGGEKLFF

clone size: -
J gene: TRBJ1-1
D gene: TRBD1
V gene: TRBV27
CDR3 DNA: TGTGCCAGCCAGTTTAGTAGGACAGGGAACACTGAAGCTTTCTTT
CDR3 protein: CASQFSRTGNTEAFF

clone size: -
J gene: TRBJ2-2
D gene: TRBD1
V gene: TRBV9
CDR3 DNA: TGTGCCAGCAGCCCCTGGGACAGCGCGAACACCGGGGAGCTGTTTTTT
CDR3 protein: CASSPWDSANTGELFF

clone size: -
J gene: TRBJ1-5
D gene: TRBD1
V gene: TRBV29-1
CDR3 DNA: TGCAGCGCTTGGGACAGGATCAATCAGCCCCAGCATTTT
CDR3 protein: CSAWDRINQPQHF

clone size: once
J gene: TRBJ2-5
D gene: -
V gene: TRBV10-3
CDR3 DNA: TGTGCCATCAGTGAGGGGACTGAAGAGACCCAGTACTTC
CDR3 protein: CAISEGTEETQYF

clone size: -
J gene: TRBJ1-1
D gene: TRBD1
V gene: TRBV4-3
CDR3 DNA: TGCGCCAGCAGCCCCTTGGGGGAGACAGGGGGCTCGGGTGAAGCTTTCTTT
CDR3 protein: CASSPLGETGGSGEAFF

clone size: few
J gene: TRBJ2-7
D gene: -
V gene: TRBV7-2
CDR3 DNA: TGTGCCAGCAGCCGGGACTTCTCCTACGAGCAGTACTTC
CDR3 protein: CASSRDFSYEQYF

clone size: -
J gene: TRBJ2-3
D gene: TRBD2
V gene: TRBV29-1
CDR3 DNA: TGCAGCGTTGAAGGTGGGAGGGGCACAGATACGCAGTATTTT
CDR3 protein: CSVEGGRGTDTQYF

clone size: -
J gene: TRBJ2-1
D gene: -
V gene: TRBV7-3
CDR3 DNA: TGTGCCAGCAGCCCGGGTTCGAGTACCCACAATGAGCAGTTCTTC
CDR3 protein: CASSPGSSTHNEQFF

clone size: -
J gene: TRBJ1-2
D gene: -
V gene: TRBV6-1
CDR3 DNA: TGTGCCAGCAGTGAGACAGCAGGATATGGCTACACCTTC
CDR3 protein: CASSETAGYGYTF

clone size: -
J gene: TRBJ2-1
D gene: -
V gene: TRBV7-3
CDR3 DNA: TGTGCCAGCAGCCCCAGTCGTGATCGCAAAAATGAGCAGTTCTTC
CDR3 protein: CASSPSRDRKNEQFF

clone size: -
J gene: TRBJ1-3
D gene: -
V gene: TRBV5-8
CDR3 DNA: TGTGCCAGCAGCGCACCCCGGAGCTTTGGAAACACCATATATTTT
CDR3 protein: CASSAPRSFGNTIYF

clone size: few
J gene: TRBJ2-7
D gene: -
V gene: TRBV20-1
CDR3 DNA: TGCAGTGCTATCTCTAGCCAGCAGTACTTC
CDR3 protein: CSAISSQQYF

clone size: -
J gene: TRBJ1-5
D gene: TRBD1
V gene: TRBV27
CDR3 DNA: TGTGCCAGCAGTTTAAAAGCGGCAGGGGGCGAGGTGGCCCAGCATTTT
CDR3 protein: CASSLKAAGGEVAQHF

clone size: -
J gene: TRBJ2-1
D gene: -
V gene: TRBV7-9
CDR3 DNA: TGTGCCAGTGGACTGACCTACAATGAGCAGTTCTTC
CDR3 protein: CASGLTYNEQFF

clone size: -
J gene: TRBJ2-3
D gene: -
V gene: TRBV11-2
CDR3 DNA: TGTGCCAGCAGCTTAGTTTTCCAGGGAATTGCTAGCACAGATACGCAGTATTTT
CDR3 protein: CASSLVFQGIASTDTQYF

clone size: -
J gene: TRBJ2-2
D gene: -
V gene: TRBV7-9
CDR3 DNA: TGTGCCAGCAGCCAGGGGTCCGGGGAGCTGTTTTTT
CDR3 protein: CASSQGSGELFF

clone size: -
J gene: TRBJ2-5
D gene: -
V gene: TRBV7-2
CDR3 DNA: TGTGCCAGCAGCCACGTCGGGGGGCGCGAGACCCAGTACTTC
CDR3 protein: CASSHVGGRETQYF

clone size: -
J gene: TRBJ1-4
D gene: -
V gene: TRBV28
CDR3 DNA: TGTGCCAGCTGCTTGCGGGGAAGGGAAAAACTGTTTTTT
CDR3 protein: CASCLRGREKLFF

clone size: -
J gene: TRBJ2-7
D gene: -
V gene: TRBV18
CDR3 DNA: TGTGCCAGCTCGCCGACAGACCCGACCTACGAGCAGTACTTC
CDR3 protein: CASSPTDPTYEQYF

clone size: -
J gene: TRBJ1-4
D gene: -
V gene: TRBV7-8
CDR3 DNA: TGTGCCAGCAGCTTGTTGGGGGGGTTTATTGAAAAACTGTTTTTT
CDR3 protein: CASSLLGGFIEKLFF

clone size: -
J gene: TRBJ2-6
D gene: -
V gene: TRBV6-1
CDR3 DNA: TGTGCCAGCAGTGAAGAGAAATGGGGGGGCGCTGGGGCCAACGTCCTGACTTTC
CDR3 protein: CASSEEKWGGAGANVLTF

clone size: -
J gene: TRBJ1-1
D gene: TRBD1
V gene: TRBV4-3
CDR3 DNA: TGCGCCAGCAGCCAACTCACAGGGGACACTGAAGCTTTCTTT
CDR3 protein: CASSQLTGDTEAFF

clone size: -
J gene: TRBJ2-1
D gene: -
V gene: TRBV27
CDR3 DNA: TGTGCCAGCAGTTTATCGGAGAGCGGCTCCTACAATGAGCAGTTCTTC
CDR3 protein: CASSLSESGSYNEQFF

clone size: few
J gene: TRBJ2-7
D gene: TRBD1
V gene: TRBV5-4
CDR3 DNA: TGTGCCAGCAGCTTATCGGGGACAGGGAACGAGCAGTACTTC
CDR3 protein: CASSLSGTGNEQYF

clone size: -
J gene: TRBJ1-5
D gene: TRBD1
V gene: TRBV7-9
CDR3 DNA: TGTGCCAGCAGCTTAGGCCAAGGGACAGGGGAGAATCAGCCCCAGCATTTT
CDR3 protein: CASSLGQGTGENQPQHF

clone size: -
J gene: TRBJ1-5
D gene: -
V gene: TRBV2
CDR3 DNA: TGTGCCAGCAGTTTGCGGCACCTTCAGAATCAGCCCCAGCATTTT
CDR3 protein: CASSLRHLQNQPQHF

clone size: -
J gene: TRBJ1-2
D gene: -
V gene: TRBV2
CDR3 DNA: TGTGCCAGCAGTGAAATCTGGGACACCTATGGCTACACCTTC
CDR3 protein: CASSEIWDTYGYTF

clone size: once
J gene: TRBJ2-7
D gene: TRBD2
V gene: TRBV28
CDR3 DNA: TGTGCCAGCGCATTAGCGGGAGTCCTATACGAGCAGTACTTC
CDR3 protein: CASALAGVLYEQYF

clone size: once
J gene: TRBJ1-1
D gene: TRBD1
V gene: TRBV6-5
CDR3 DNA: TGTGCCAGCAGTTACTCACAGGGGATGGAAGCTTTCTTT
CDR3 protein: CASSYSQGMEAFF

clone size: -
J gene: TRBJ2-7
D gene: -
V gene: TRBV28
CDR3 DNA: TGTGCCAGCAGTTTATATAGCTACGAGCAGTACTTC
CDR3 protein: CASSLYSYEQYF